This TCR beta chain came from a study of cytomegalovirus exposure and HLA in healthy donors. Study summary: Approximately 85 million unique TCRs from HLA-typed donors were held in an early data release. Study observations and caveats: TCR beta V- and J-gene trimming was later associated with a missense DCLRE1C variant. Most TCR beta V segments were productive about 90% or about 30% of the time in an earlier analysis.

This PCR relied on a set of 60 Vbeta primers and 13 Jbeta primers. TCRdb's copy holds only in-frame clones and misses some; the assay was immunoSEQ multiplex PCR. The sample records some 110,000 clones, 76% being singletons. This CDR3 is built from 12 residues. CDR1 is MDHEN and CDR2 is SYDVKM in the germline V gene. The V end was cut by 8 bases, the J end by 4 bases, with 9 bases between. In the case of this clone: The target antigen is unknown.

Sequenced input: PBMCs. V gene TRBV28 combines with J gene TRBJ1-5; maybe TRBD1 (5 bases). The TCR was taken from a man between 45 and 60 years old in good health and CMV-seronegative. CDR3 residues: CASQGRNQPQHF. The CDR3 bases are TGTGCCAGCCAGGGTAGGAATCAGCCCCAGCATTTT.